This is a list of T cell receptor beta chains from one sample in a study of T cell responses to AZD1222 COVID-19 vaccine. TCRdb's copy holds only in-frame clones and misses some; the assay was immunoSEQ multiplex PCR. Here the sample spans fewer than 200,000 clones, approximately 90% being singletons. The material was peripheral blood, obtained on day 0 of AZD1222 vaccination. Receptors were obtained from an adult in good health. Both conserved end residues are trimmed from each CDR3. Rows give clone size only sometimes, using once, few, many, or a class for an expanded clone.

v_gene	abundance	j_gene	CDR3aa
TRBV6-5	NA	TRBJ1-3	ASTLQGSGNTIY
TRBV19	once	TRBJ1-1	ASRADRGTEAF
TRBV27	NA	TRBJ1-6	ASSSPGVSSSLH
TRBV6-4	NA	TRBJ1-6	ASSDSLGVGTPLH
TRBV4-2	NA	TRBJ2-3	ASSQSESGRNPADTQY
TRBV7-7	NA	TRBJ2-3	ASSLVGGLGGTDTQY
TRBV6-5	NA	TRBJ2-3	ASSPTTDTQY
TRBV28	NA	TRBJ1-2	ASSLGLNYGYT
TRBV6-4	NA	TRBJ2-3	ASSDATVGTDTQY
TRBV29-1	NA	TRBJ2-3	SVEEGTDTQY
TRBV2	NA	TRBJ1-6	ASSEGGNGSPLH
TRBV19	once	TRBJ1-1	ASTFLLGGAEAF
TRBV6-5	NA	TRBJ2-3	ASSYQGARADTQY
TRBV7-9	NA	TRBJ1-6	ASSSTGPSSYNSPLH
TRBV23-1	NA	TRBJ2-3	ASKLNTKVSTDTQY
TRBV3-1/TRBV3-2	NA	TRBJ1-2	ASSQEGGYYGYT
TRBV7-6	NA	TRBJ2-3	ASSFSAGTRSSTDTQY
TRBV6-5	few	TRBJ1-6	ASRGGTLYNSPLH
TRBV5-1	NA	TRBJ2-1	ASSPQLAGGYNEQF
TRBV19	NA	TRBJ1-2	ASSAPNRVDGYT
TRBV7-2	NA	TRBJ2-3	ASLRLAGEDTQY
TRBV2	NA	TRBJ2-7	ASTENPKDRAYEQY
TRBV28	NA	TRBJ2-7	ASSPVGYEQY
TRBV3-1/TRBV3-2	once	TRBJ2-1	ASSLTPGASNEQF
TRBV6-5	NA	TRBJ1-6	ASSYDGESPNSPLH
TRBV11-1	NA	TRBJ2-2	ASSFPRGGPTGELF
TRBV5-3	NA	TRBJ2-4	ARSFRGTSGFIQY